This TCR beta chain emerged from a study of T-cell memory formation after mild COVID-19. TCRdb redid the calling of the 5' RACE reads with MiXCR, one entry per CDR3 protein. The sample contains 270,000 or so distinct CDR3 sequences, 16% of which appear only once. Trimming pared 2 bases from V and 8 bases from J, leaving 7 bases between. Germline CDR1 is MNHEY and CDR2 is SVGAGI. This CDR3 is 12 amino acids long. The chain recombines TRBV6-5 with TRBJ2-1; D call uncertain. This TCR derives from a young man who had mild COVID-19 (a few samples of this study predate the infection). Cell type and time point are not known. The sample comprised PBMCs or a T cell subset sorted from them (not recorded which). CDR3 sequence reads: CASSYEGYEQFF. The CDR3 coding sequence is TGTGCCAGCAGTTACGAAGGATATGAGCAGTTCTTC.